This T cell receptor beta chain was documented in a study of T cells after yellow fever vaccination. Study background: Researchers used SMART-Seq v4 Ultra Low Input to prepare fractions that had low cell numbers. General study points: Clonotype sharing between CD4 and CD8 compartments was small. Post-booster samples contained most primary-vaccination clones (approximately 96% CD4, about 90% CD8). Though weaker, the secondary response peaked faster, on day 5 versus 15.

V dropped 8 bases and J dropped 8; count of bases not matched to a gene: 10. The germline gives CDR1 MNHNS, CDR2 SASEGT. The CDR3 loop spans 15 amino acids. This clonotype was observed at least ten times. Its antigen is unknown. TCRdb used MiXCR to reprocess the 5' RACE reads, holding one entry per CDR3 protein. The table includes more than 95,000 distinct CDR3 sequences, around 9.8% detected once. Specimen: CD8+ T cells sorted from PBMCs, collected on the day of the yellow fever booster vaccination. The chain joins TRBV6-1 to TRBJ2-1; 12 bases align to TRBD2. The sequence derives from a man between 18 and 35 years old who received the YFV17D yellow fever vaccine. Here the CDR3 reads CASAGLAGNVYEQFF. The CDR3 DNA sequence: TGTGCCAGCGCCGGACTAGCGGGGAACGTCTATGAGCAGTTCTTC.